This T cell receptor (beta chain) is from a study of cytomegalovirus exposure and HLA in healthy donors. This clone was seen a single time. The antigen remains undetermined. PCR amplification relied on 60 Vbeta primers (plus 13 Jbeta primers). Some clones are missing from TCRdb's copy, which holds only in-frame ones; the method was immunoSEQ multiplex PCR. Of approximately 150,000 clones listed, 65% to 80% were seen once; the top ten hold 2.1%. The CDR3 sequence is 13 residues long. Unmatched junction bases numbered 2, after V lost 7 bases and J lost 1 base. Germline values: CDR1 GTSNPN, CDR2 SVGIG (reference sequence). Findings and caveats of the study: What TCR beta sequences reportedly achieved was accurate prediction of HLA-A and HLA-B alleles in most subjects. Sequencing had likely introduced a cluster of highly shared sequence variants as an artifact.

The sequenced material came from PBMCs. V usage is TRBV30 and J usage is TRBJ2-2; 8 nucleotides agree with TRBD2. The origin of this receptor is a man aged 40-49 years in good health and CMV-seronegative. Here the CDR3 DNA reads TGTGCCTTTAGCGGGATGAACACCGGGGAGCTGTTTTTT. Protein sequence: CAFSGMNTGELFF.